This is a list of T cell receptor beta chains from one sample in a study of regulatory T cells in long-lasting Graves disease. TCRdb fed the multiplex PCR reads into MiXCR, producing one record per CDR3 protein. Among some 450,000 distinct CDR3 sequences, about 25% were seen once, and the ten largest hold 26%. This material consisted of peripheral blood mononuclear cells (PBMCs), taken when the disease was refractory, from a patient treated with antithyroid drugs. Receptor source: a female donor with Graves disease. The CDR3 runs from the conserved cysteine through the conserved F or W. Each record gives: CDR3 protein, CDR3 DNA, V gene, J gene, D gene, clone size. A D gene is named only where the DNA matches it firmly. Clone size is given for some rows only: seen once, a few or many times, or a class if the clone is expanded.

cdr3_aa: CASSLVQGAGEAFF
cdr3_nt: TGCGCCAGCAGCTTGGTCCAGGGGGCAGGGGAAGCTTTCTTT
v_call: TRBV5-1
j_call: TRBJ1-1
d_call: TRBD1
clone_size: NA

cdr3_aa: CASSQRTGATNTEAFF
cdr3_nt: TGTGCCAGCAGCCAAAGGACAGGGGCAACGAACACTGAAGCTTTCTTT
v_call: TRBV16
j_call: TRBJ1-1
d_call: TRBD1
clone_size: many

cdr3_aa: CASTKRSGGYTF
cdr3_nt: TGTGCCAGCACCAAGAGGTCTGGCGGCTACACCTTC
v_call: TRBV12-3/TRBV12-4
j_call: TRBJ1-2
d_call: NA
clone_size: many

cdr3_aa: CASSIGASGTPGELFF
cdr3_nt: TGTGCCAGTAGTATAGGTGCCTCCGGGACTCCCGGGGAGCTGTTTTTT
v_call: TRBV19
j_call: TRBJ2-2
d_call: NA
clone_size: NA

cdr3_aa: CASSFAPQGVPYEQYF
cdr3_nt: TGCGCCAGCAGCTTCGCGCCGCAGGGGGTACCCTACGAGCAGTACTTC
v_call: TRBV5-1
j_call: TRBJ2-7
d_call: TRBD1
clone_size: NA

cdr3_aa: CASSGANYGYTF
cdr3_nt: TGCGCCAGCAGTGGGGCTAACTATGGCTACACCTTC
v_call: TRBV5-1
j_call: TRBJ1-2
d_call: NA
clone_size: few

cdr3_aa: CASSRGGQIKGYTF
cdr3_nt: TGTGCCAGCAGCCGCGGAGGACAAATAAAGGGCTACACCTTC
v_call: TRBV12-3/TRBV12-4
j_call: TRBJ1-2
d_call: NA
clone_size: many

cdr3_aa: CASRRGGTEAFF
cdr3_nt: TGTGCCAGCAGAAGGGGCGGGACTGAAGCTTTCTTT
v_call: TRBV28
j_call: TRBJ1-1
d_call: NA
clone_size: few

cdr3_aa: CSGHANTGELFF
cdr3_nt: TGCAGTGGGCACGCGAACACCGGGGAGCTGTTTTTT
v_call: TRBV20-1
j_call: TRBJ2-2
d_call: NA
clone_size: NA

cdr3_aa: CASSEWVMTSGASYEQYF
cdr3_nt: TGTGCCAGCAGTGAATGGGTGATGACTAGCGGGGCCTCCTACGAGCAGTACTTC
v_call: TRBV2
j_call: TRBJ2-7
d_call: TRBD2
clone_size: many

cdr3_aa: CASSWGQGKDTEAFF
cdr3_nt: TGCGCCAGCAGCTGGGGACAGGGAAAGGACACTGAAGCTTTCTTT
v_call: TRBV5-1
j_call: TRBJ1-1
d_call: TRBD1
clone_size: many

cdr3_aa: CSAIRLAGVGETQYF
cdr3_nt: TGCAGTGCTATCCGACTAGCGGGAGTTGGAGAGACCCAGTACTTC
v_call: TRBV20-1
j_call: TRBJ2-5
d_call: TRBD2
clone_size: many

cdr3_aa: CASSRLIGGGYF
cdr3_nt: TGTGCCAGCAGTCGTCTTATCGGGGGTGGGTACTTC
v_call: TRBV28
j_call: TRBJ2-7
d_call: NA
clone_size: NA

cdr3_aa: CASSSTPGISGMSETQYF
cdr3_nt: TGTGCCAGCAGCTCAACACCGGGTATTAGCGGGATGAGCGAGACCCAGTACTTC
v_call: TRBV7-6
j_call: TRBJ2-5
d_call: TRBD2
clone_size: few

cdr3_aa: CASSPGGRYEQYF
cdr3_nt: TGCGCCAGCAGCCCGGGAGGGAGATACGAGCAGTACTTC
v_call: TRBV5-1
j_call: TRBJ2-7
d_call: TRBD2
clone_size: NA

cdr3_aa: CASSEEQGAIAMAQYF
cdr3_nt: TGCGCCAGCAGTGAGGAACAGGGGGCCATTGCTATGGCGCAGTACTTC
v_call: TRBV10-2
j_call: TRBJ2-7
d_call: TRBD1
clone_size: NA

cdr3_aa: CSARDPMTGEETQYF
cdr3_nt: TGCAGTGCTAGAGATCCCATGACAGGGGAAGAGACCCAGTACTTC
v_call: TRBV20-1
j_call: TRBJ2-5
d_call: TRBD1
clone_size: few

cdr3_aa: CASSIVALPGGNQPQHF
cdr3_nt: TGTGCCAGTAGTATTGTGGCACTACCAGGCGGCAATCAGCCCCAGCATTTT
v_call: TRBV19
j_call: TRBJ1-5
d_call: NA
clone_size: few

cdr3_aa: CASSLDTVFNQPQHF
cdr3_nt: TGTGCCAGCAGCTTAGACACAGTCTTCAATCAGCCCCAGCATTTT
v_call: TRBV7-2
j_call: TRBJ1-5
d_call: NA
clone_size: NA

cdr3_aa: CASREGREQYF
cdr3_nt: TGTGCCAGCAGGGAGGGGCGCGAGCAGTACTTC
v_call: TRBV28
j_call: TRBJ2-7
d_call: NA
clone_size: NA

cdr3_aa: CASSPPKTGNTEAFF
cdr3_nt: TGTGCCAGCAGCCCTCCAAAGACGGGAAACACTGAAGCTTTCTTT
v_call: TRBV3-1
j_call: TRBJ1-1
d_call: NA
clone_size: few

cdr3_aa: CASSLESVNTEAFF
cdr3_nt: TGCGCCAGCAGCTTGGAGTCGGTTAACACTGAAGCTTTCTTT
v_call: TRBV5-1
j_call: TRBJ1-1
d_call: NA
clone_size: NA

cdr3_aa: CASSPTTENYGYTF
cdr3_nt: TGTGCCAGCAGTCCTACGACAGAAAACTATGGCTACACCTTC
v_call: TRBV6-1
j_call: TRBJ1-2
d_call: NA
clone_size: NA

cdr3_aa: CATSDLSSSGANVLTF
cdr3_nt: TGTGCCACCAGTGATTTGAGCAGCTCTGGGGCCAACGTCCTGACTTTC
v_call: TRBV24-1
j_call: TRBJ2-6
d_call: NA
clone_size: few

cdr3_aa: CASSYSSRATEAFF
cdr3_nt: TGTGCCAGCAGTTACTCAAGCAGGGCCACTGAAGCTTTCTTT
v_call: TRBV6-2/TRBV6-3
j_call: TRBJ1-1
d_call: NA
clone_size: few

cdr3_aa: CASSLGGQPTSEQYF
cdr3_nt: TGTGCCAGCAGCTTAGGAGGTCAGCCCACTTCGGAGCAGTACTTC
v_call: TRBV7-9
j_call: TRBJ2-7
d_call: NA
clone_size: few